Listed here are 10 T cell receptor beta chains from one sample, sequenced in a study of CXCR3-negative and CXCR3-positive naive CD8 T cells. 5' RACE with UMI labels generated the TRB cDNA libraries. No DNA is given; TCRdb re-called the 5' RACE reads and lists each CDR3 protein once. The listing contains fewer than 55,000 distinct CDR3 sequences. Sequencing was carried out using naive CXCR3- CD8+ T cells from blood. Specified subset: CD45RO-CCR7+CD27+CD95- naive CD8+ T cells lacking CXCR3 (TNR3-). The receptor set was obtained from a human donor in good health. Some clones in this sample may be carry-over from other donors' samples.

V and J are TRBV29-1 and TRBJ2-7; as DNA is missing, the TRBD1 call by TCRdb cannot be tested. The CDR3 extends over 12 amino acids. The V gene's germline CDR1 is SQVTM and CDR2 ANQGSEA. CDR3 protein: CSVDDRGGEQYF.

By frequency, this clonotype registers medium-sized (0.01 to 0.1%). The genes are TRBV7-7 and TRBJ2-1. Germline lookup yields CDR1 SSHAT and CDR2 FNYEAQ (reference sequence). The CDR3 has 13 residues. Here the CDR3 reads CASSLGIGAEQFF.

The rearrangement joins TRBV7-2 to TRBJ2-3. The germline gives CDR1 SGHTA, CDR2 FQGNSA. The CDR3 consists of 13 residues. CDR3: CASSLDSTDTQYF.

The gene calls are TRBV29-1 and TRBJ2-1. The CDR3 runs to 12 residues. Looked up from germline, CDR1 is SQVTM and CDR2 is ANQGSEA. The CDR3: CSEGGSYNEQFF.

V is TRBV28 and J is TRBJ2-5; the D call of TRBD1 rests on TCRdb alone, since no DNA is present to check it. This CDR3 contains 15 residues. Germline assignment: CDR1 MDHEN and CDR2 SYDVKM. CDR3 in amino acids: CASSFAGQVQETQYF.

This CDR3 reads CASSFGTGSNTEAFF. The rearrangement links TRBV12-3 or TRBV12-4 to TRBJ1-1. This CDR3 contains 15 residues.

The V gene is TRBV9, the J gene TRBJ2-1; TCRdb's D call of TRBD1 is untestable without DNA. Germline V lookup: CDR1 SGDLS, CDR2 YYNGEE. This CDR3 spans 15 amino acids. CDR3 region: CASSVGDRQYNEQFF.

The rearrangement uses TRBV29-1 and TRBJ2-1. Germline V lookup: CDR1 SQVTM, CDR2 ANQGSEA. The CDR3 has 14 residues. The CDR3 reads CSSDEGQLYNEQFF.

V and J are TRBV2 and TRBJ2-3; TCRdb's D call, TRBD2, is unchecked because there is no DNA. Germline loops: CDR1 SNHLY, CDR2 FYNNEI. The CDR3 runs to 14 residues. This chain's CDR3 is CASSGLEWPDTQYF.

V usage is TRBV29-1 and J usage is TRBJ2-1; the TRBD2 assignment by TCRdb is unverifiable without DNA. Germline V gene lookup returns CDR1 SQVTM and CDR2 ANQGSEA. CDR3 length equals 11 residues. The CDR3 reads CSVEEPPTRFF.